The source of this TCR beta chain is a study of blood T cell repertoires in COVID-19. Whole-study context: The analysed material was cDNA or gDNA that came from T cells, B-cell-depleted T cells, or PBMCs.

CDR1 is SGDLS, CDR2 YYNGEE, per germline. The ends lost 4 bases at V and 3 bases at J; junction bases unmatched: 4. The CDR3 covers 14 residues. The authors' processing: Amplification of reference gene primers provided the estimated nucleated cell counts. Assay used: immunoSEQ multiplex PCR; TCRdb lists only in-frame clones, some missing. V, J and clone size are taken as reported in that table, and D and trimming were inferred from the DNA itself. The sample lists about 140,000 clones; roughly 88% were seen once. Sequences were obtained from peripheral blood. This clonotype was obtained from a man between 65 and 85 years old with acute or convalescent COVID-19. The chain uses TRBV9 and TRBJ2-1; the match to TRBD1 covers 7 bases. This chain's CDR3 is CASSFRDSYNEQFF. As DNA, the CDR3 is TGTGCCAGCAGCTTCCGGGACAGCTACAATGAGCAGTTCTTC.